This passage covers 24 T cell receptor beta chains from one sample sequenced in a study of beta chain features in type 1 diabetes. Expressed TCRB transcripts were sequenced, since all the RNA that had been isolated was reverse transcribed. Data came from immunoSEQ multiplex PCR; TCRdb stores just in-frame clones and leaves some out. The sample lists some 220,000 clones, approximately 11% seen once, with over 1% in the top ten. Sequencing was carried out using central memory CD4+ T cells from blood. The receptor set was obtained from a man younger than 35 in good health.

This clone appeared a few times. This sequence joins TRBV5-4 and TRBJ2-3; D not resolved. Germline V gene data show CDR1 as SGHNT and CDR2 as YYREEE (reference sequence). V dropped 0 bases and J dropped 2 bases, with 10 bases sitting between them. This CDR3 spans 15 amino acids. CDR3 residues: CASSLDSHSTDTQYF. CDR3 in DNA: TGTGCCAGCAGCTTGGACAGTCACTCCACAGATACGCAGTATTTT.

This chain uses TRBV6-6 with TRBJ1-4, with 11 nucleotides matching TRBD1. CDR1 is MNHNY and CDR2 is SVGAGI in the germline V gene (reference sequence). The V gene end was trimmed by 7 bases and the J gene end by 9 bases; junction bases not matched to a gene: 4. The CDR3 length is 13 residues. DNA for the CDR3: TGTGCCAGCACGGACAGGGGGCTGAAAAAACTGTTTTTT. It translates to CASTDRGLKKLFF.

This clone was detected many times. J is TRBJ2-5 and V is TRBV19; D may be TRBD2 (6 bases). Trimming stripped 5 bases from V and 5 bases from J, with 12 bases between. This CDR3 region has 13 residues. Per germline, CDR1 LNHDA and CDR2 SQIVND (reference sequence). Here the CDR3 DNA reads TGTGCCAGTAGTGACAGAGGGAGGGAGACCCAGTACTTC. Encoded protein: CASSDRGRETQYF.

The chain is built from TRBV27 and TRBJ2-6; a weak D match, TRBD1 (5 bases). The CDR3 totals 15 residues. Trimming shortened V by 3 bases and J by 4 bases, and 10 bases separated the two germline ends. Germline lookup yields CDR1 MNHEY and CDR2 SMNVEV (reference sequence). The chain's CDR3 is CASSFRVGGANVLTF. The CDR3 bases are TGTGCCAGCAGTTTCAGGGTTGGCGGGGCCAACGTCCTGACTTTC.

The sample holds one count of this clone. The chain is built from TRBV6-7 and TRBJ2-5, with D possibly TRBD2 on 5 matching bases. TRBV6-7 is sorted into the ORF group, with uncertain function. This CDR3 has 14 amino acids. Between the trimmed V and J ends, which lost 5 bases and 4 bases, there was a span of 14 bases. This CDR3 reads CASSPGRRGETQYF. The CDR3 nucleotides read TGTGCCAGCAGTCCGGGGAGACGAGGAGAGACCCAGTACTTC.

This clone was observed a few times. The V call is TRBV6-5, the J call TRBJ1-2, with D maybe TRBD1 (6 bases). The CDR3 is made up of 13 amino acids. V was clipped by 6 bases and J by 4 bases, with 12 bases between them. CDR1 and CDR2 (germline): MNHEY, SVGAGI. The CDR3 DNA sequence: TGTGCCAGCAGCTACAGGGCCTTCTATGGCTACACCTTC. Amino acids: CASSYRAFYGYTF.

Concerning this clone: Because the CDR3's place on the DNA is in doubt, the DNA is left out and the CDR3 is given as listed by TCRdb. V is TRBV10-3 and J is TRBJ2-5; the table names TRBD2, a call not compared with the DNA. Germline CDR1 and CDR2: ENHRY and SYGVKD. 17 amino acids form the CDR3, both terminal residues included. The CDR3 loop is CAISESLVSSGQETQYF.

The chain employs TRBV2 and TRBJ2-7, with D possibly being TRBD1 (6 bases). The germline V gene has CDR1 SNHLY and CDR2 FYNNEI. The CDR3 covers 12 residues. The V and J ends lost 6 bases and 2 bases respectively, with 8 bases between them. This CDR3 is CASRRQAYEQYF. In DNA form, the CDR3 reads TGTGCCAGCAGAAGACAGGCCTACGAGCAGTACTTC.

The chain joins TRBV15 to TRBJ1-5; D might be TRBD1 (5 bases). The CDR3 is 15 residues long. Germline CDR1 is LNHNV and CDR2 is YYDKDF (reference sequence). The V gene lost 0 bases and the J gene lost 3 bases, with 9 bases spanning the gap. DNA for the CDR3: TGTGCCACCAGCAGAGAGGGGGTGGCCAATCAGCCCCAGCATTTT. Encoded protein: CATSREGVANQPQHF.

This clone was counted a few times. The chain joins TRBV30 to TRBJ2-3, with 10 bases that match TRBD1. Germline V gives CDR1 GTSNPN, CDR2 SVGIG (reference sequence). The CDR3 totals 15 residues. The trim removed 1 base at V and 2 bases at J, leaving 3 bases unmatched. DNA of the CDR3: TGTGCCTGGAGTGCGGGGACAGGGGACACAGATACGCAGTATTTT. Translated, it gives CAWSAGTGDTDTQYF.

This clone turned up a few times. The rearrangement joins TRBV30 to TRBJ2-1, with 7 bases that match TRBD2. The ends lost 5 bases at V and 7 bases at J; junction bases unmatched: 14. Germline CDR1 reads GTSNPN; CDR2 reads SVGIG (reference sequence). The CDR3 sequence is 15 residues long. CDR3 bases: TGTGCCTGGGAACTGGGGCTAGCGGACGGGAATGAGCAGTTCTTC. This gives the protein CAWELGLADGNEQFF.

This clone was detected a few times. The chain joins TRBV30 to TRBJ2-5; D gene ambiguous. Trimming removed 3 bases from V and 9 bases from J, with 11 bases in between. Germline-derived CDR1 and CDR2 are GTSNPN and SVGIG (reference sequence). CDR3 length: 11 amino acids. CDR3 nucleotides: TGTGCCTGGAGCCCCGGTTGGGCCCAGTACTTC. This translates into CAWSPGWAQYF.

J is TRBJ2-3 and V is TRBV2, with D possibly being TRBD2 (5 bases). In germline, CDR1 is SNHLY, CDR2 FYNNEI. V was trimmed by 5 bases and J by 2 bases, leaving 17 bases between them. CDR3 length: 16 amino acids. CDR3 nucleotides: TGTGCCAGCAGTCAAGGTTTTAGCGACATCACAGATACGCAGTATTTT. This gives the protein CASSQGFSDITDTQYF.

V gene TRBV28 combines with J gene TRBJ1-2; no firm D call. The CDR3 is 15 amino acids. Trimming took off 7 bases at V and 8 bases at J, with 23 bases between the two ends. Per germline, CDR1 MDHEN and CDR2 SYDVKM. Here the CDR3 DNA reads TGTGCCAGCACCCTACCCCAGGCTACGGGCGGGGGCTACACCTTC. Translation gives CASTLPQATGGGYTF.

This clone was seen only a few times. The rearrangement links TRBV7-2 to TRBJ2-5; D is undetermined. With 5 bases removed from V and 5 bases from J, the gap between germline ends came to 18 bases. This CDR3 spans 15 amino acids. The V gene's germline CDR1 is SGHTA and CDR2 FQGNSA. CDR3 sequence (DNA): TGTGCCAGCAGCCCAGTGGGCAGGTCGAGGGAGACCCAGTACTTC. It specifies CASSPVGRSRETQYF.

The J gene is TRBJ2-7, the V gene TRBV4-2; TRBD1 aligns across 7 bases. Per the germline V gene, CDR1 is LGHNA and CDR2 is YNFKEQ. Trimming removed 1 base from V and 2 bases from J; junction bases left unmatched: 8. The CDR3 runs 16 residues. The CDR3 nucleotides are TGTGCCAGCAGCCAAGCCGAGACAGGGTCCCCCTACGAGCAGTACTTC. Amino acid sequence: CASSQAETGSPYEQYF.

This clone was detected only a few times. CDR3 DNA: TGTGCCAGCAGTAGTTGGGCTCACCGGAGCACAGATACGCAGTATTTT. It translates to CASSSWAHRSTDTQYF. The chain recombines TRBV27 with TRBJ2-3; D gene uncertain. The CDR3 loop spans 16 amino acids. The germline V and J ends were trimmed by 5 bases and 0 bases, with 15 bases remaining between them. In germline, CDR1 is MNHEY, CDR2 SMNVEV (reference sequence).

This clone has a handful of counts. For the CDR3, the DNA is TGCGCCAGCAGCTTGGGGGGACAAGGCGCTGAGCAGTTCTTC. The encoded protein is CASSLGGQGAEQFF. The V call is TRBV5-1, the J call TRBJ2-1; TRBD1 is a possible D gene (6 bases). The CDR3 sequence is 14 residues long. Germline assignment: CDR1 SGHRS and CDR2 YFSETQ. V was trimmed by 0 bases and J by 9 bases, leaving 13 bases between them.

The table lists this clone with a few counts. The CDR3 nucleotides read TGTGCCAGCACCCTGTTCCAGCGCGCAGATACGCAGTATTTT. Translation gives CASTLFQRADTQYF. The chain employs TRBV7-3 and TRBJ2-3, with D uncertain. The germline V and J ends were trimmed by 7 bases and 4 bases, with 15 bases remaining between them. CDR1 SGHTA and CDR2 FQGTGA come from the germline V gene. CDR3 length: 14 residues.

The chain recombines TRBV7-2 with TRBJ2-3; D gene ambiguous. The CDR3 length is 11 residues. V was trimmed by 5 bases and J by 10 bases, leaving 10 bases between them. The germline V gene has CDR1 SGHTA and CDR2 FQGNSA. CDR3 protein: CASSRHESQYF. CDR3 DNA: TGTGCCAGCAGCCGTCATGAGTCGCAGTATTTT.

This clone turned up a few times. The V gene is TRBV7-6, the J gene TRBJ2-6; 8 bases align to TRBD2. This CDR3 is built from 20 residues. Germline-derived CDR1 and CDR2 are SGHVS and FNYEAQ. With 1 base clipped from V and 0 bases from J, the junction kept 11 bases outside the gene matches. Here the CDR3 DNA reads TGTGCCAGCAGCTTAGGTCGTTTGGCGGGAGGACTCTCTGGGGCCAACGTCCTGACTTTC. Translating it yields CASSLGRLAGGLSGANVLTF.

This chain connects TRBV5-1 to TRBJ1-4, with unresolved D. Germline-derived CDR1 and CDR2 are SGHRS and YFSETQ. Trimming took 0 bases from V and 8 from J, leaving 8 bases between them. CDR3 size: 13 residues. As DNA, the CDR3 is TGCGCCAGCAGCTTGGAAGGGTACGAAAAACTGTTTTTT. Translation: CASSLEGYEKLFF.

The sample holds a few counts of this clone. This rearrangement joins TRBV19 to TRBJ1-4; D might be TRBD1 (5 bases). The germline V gene has CDR1 LNHDA and CDR2 SQIVND (reference sequence). V shed 0 bases and J shed 8 bases, with 10 bases lying between them. This CDR3 spans 14 amino acids. CDR3 loop: CASSIEGTGEKLFF. The CDR3 coding sequence is TGTGCCAGTAGTATAGAGGGAACAGGCGAAAAACTGTTTTTT.

The genes are TRBV5-4 and TRBJ1-2; tentative D call: TRBD1 (5 bases). Trimming removed 3 bases at V and 0 bases at J, with 15 bases between. The CDR3 extends over 16 amino acids. From germline, CDR1 is SGHNT and CDR2 YYREEE (reference sequence). As DNA, the CDR3 is TGTGCCAGCAGCTCCCCCGGGGGGACGACTAACTATGGCTACACCTTC. This codes for CASSSPGGTTNYGYTF. The full variable domain, in which reference TRBV5-4 and TRBJ1-2 provide the parts outside the CDR3, is ETGVTQSPTHLIKTRGQQVTLRCSSQSGHNTVSWYQQALGQGPQFIFQYYREEENGRGNFPPRFSGLQFPNYSSELNVNALELDDSALYLCASSSPGGTTNYGYTFGSGTRLTVV.